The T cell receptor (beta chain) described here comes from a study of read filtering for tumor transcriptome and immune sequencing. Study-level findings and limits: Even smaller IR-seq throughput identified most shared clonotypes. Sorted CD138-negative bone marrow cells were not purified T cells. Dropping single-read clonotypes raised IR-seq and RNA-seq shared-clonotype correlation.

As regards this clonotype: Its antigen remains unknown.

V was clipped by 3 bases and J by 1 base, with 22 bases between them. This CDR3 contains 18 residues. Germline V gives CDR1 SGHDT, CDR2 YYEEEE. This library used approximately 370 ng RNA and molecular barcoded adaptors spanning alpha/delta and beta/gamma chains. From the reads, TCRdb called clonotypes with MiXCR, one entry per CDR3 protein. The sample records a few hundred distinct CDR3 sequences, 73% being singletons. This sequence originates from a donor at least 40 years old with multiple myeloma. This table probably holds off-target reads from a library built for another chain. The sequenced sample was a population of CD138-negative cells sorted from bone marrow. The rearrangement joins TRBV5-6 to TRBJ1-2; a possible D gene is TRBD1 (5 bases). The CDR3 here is CASSSRDGYGTFNYGYTF. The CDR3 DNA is TGTGCCAGCAGCTCAAGGGACGGCTACGGCACCTTTAACTATGGCTACACCTTC.